Shown below are 13 T cell receptor beta chains from a single sample sequenced in a study of blood T cell repertoires in COVID-19. Clones were read by immunoSEQ multiplex PCR, and TCRdb kept only the in-frame ones, dropping some. The sample lists approximately 200,000 clones, approximately 88% occurring once. The sequencing sample was made of PBMCs or T cells enriched from blood (not recorded which). The origin of the receptors is a man between 18 and 29 years old with acute COVID-19.

The chain recombines TRBV28 with TRBJ2-5, with TRBD2 matching over 11 bases. Trimming at V came to 6 bases and at J to 4 bases, leaving 7 bases not matched to a gene. The CDR3 is 15 residues long. Germline values: CDR1 MDHEN, CDR2 SYDVKM. The CDR3 is CASRFSGRDPETQYF. In DNA, the CDR3 is TGTGCCAGCAGATTTAGCGGGAGGGACCCAGAGACCCAGTACTTC.

The chain employs TRBV7-3 and TRBJ2-3; 7 bases agree with TRBD1. Germline CDR1 and CDR2: SGHTA and FQGTGA. There are 15 residues in the CDR3. The V segment lost 5 bases and the J segment 3 bases; nucleotides outside the gene matches: 8. The CDR3 sequence: CASSAQGTVTDTQYF. The CDR3 DNA sequence: TGTGCCAGCAGCGCCCAAGGGACAGTTACAGATACGCAGTATTTT.

V is TRBV30 and J is TRBJ2-1; 9 bases match TRBD1. Per the germline V gene, CDR1 is GTSNPN and CDR2 is SVGIG (reference sequence). The V and J ends lost 7 bases and 5 bases, in that order; junction bases with no gene match: 3. The CDR3 sequence is 12 residues long. The CDR3 DNA reads as TGTGCCTTGGGACAGGGTGACAATGAGCAGTTCTTC. Translation: CALGQGDNEQFF.

V and J are TRBV28 and TRBJ1-5; 10 bases align to TRBD1. V lost 5 bases and J lost 2; bases outside the gene matches: 12. CDR3 size: 18 residues. Germline V lookup: CDR1 MDHEN, CDR2 SYDVKM. In DNA, the CDR3 is TGTGCCAGCAGTCCCCCTACCGGGACAGGGGTAGGCAATCAGCCCCAGCATTTT. It specifies CASSPPTGTGVGNQPQHF.

The J gene is TRBJ1-2, the V gene TRBV6-5; D may be TRBD1 (6 bases). Between the trimmed V and J ends, which lost 5 bases and 1 base, there was a span of 11 bases. Looked up from germline, CDR1 is MNHEY and CDR2 is SVGAGI. The CDR3 length is 14 residues. The CDR3 here is CASSTQGSNYGYTF. In nucleotides, the CDR3 is TGTGCCAGCAGTACACAGGGAAGTAACTATGGCTACACCTTC.

This clone was observed once. This chain uses TRBV27 with TRBJ2-7, with 8 bases lining up with TRBD2. The germline CDR1 and CDR2 sequences are MNHEY and SMNVEV (reference sequence). This CDR3 is built from 14 residues. The V gene end was trimmed by 2 bases and the J gene end by 4 bases; junction bases not matched to a gene: 4. CDR3: CASSLRAGVYEQYF. The CDR3 DNA reads as TGTGCCAGCAGTTTACGAGCGGGAGTATACGAGCAGTACTTC.

V is TRBV7-9 and J is TRBJ2-2, with TRBD2 matching 10 bases. CDR3 size: 16 residues. Germline assignment: CDR1 SEHNR and CDR2 FQNEAQ (reference sequence). With 5 bases clipped from V and 1 base from J, the junction kept 4 bases outside the gene matches. The CDR3 DNA sequence: TGTGCCAGCAGCGGACTAGCGGAGGGGAACACCGGGGAGCTGTTTTTT. This encodes CASSGLAEGNTGELFF.

This rearrangement joins TRBV27 to TRBJ2-7, with 10 bases lining up with TRBD1. After removal of 4 bases from V and 3 bases from J, the junction contained 3 bases not matched to a gene. Germline CDR1 reads MNHEY; CDR2 reads SMNVEV (reference sequence). The CDR3 totals 14 residues. CDR3 loop: CASSSGQGDYEQYF. CDR3 nucleotide sequence: TGTGCCAGCAGTTCAGGACAGGGGGACTACGAGCAGTACTTC.

The chain is built from TRBV11-3 and TRBJ2-7; 8 bases line up with TRBD2. The CDR3 has 14 amino acids. V lost 5 bases to trimming and J lost 3 bases; unmatched junction nucleotides: 6. Germline V gives CDR1 SGHNT, CDR2 YENEEA. The CDR3 sequence is CASSAGTRLYEQYF. In DNA, the CDR3 is TGTGCCAGCAGCGCCGGGACTAGACTCTACGAGCAGTACTTC.

The chain combines TRBV4-2 with TRBJ2-1; 12 bases fit TRBD2. V shed 2 bases, J shed 4 bases, and the junction held 3 bases outside the gene matches. This CDR3 region has 16 residues. Germline values: CDR1 LGHNA, CDR2 YNFKEQ. The CDR3 sequence: CASSQTSGRIYNEQFF. CDR3 DNA: TGTGCCAGCAGCCAAACTAGCGGGAGGATATACAATGAGCAGTTCTTC.

V is TRBV27 and J is TRBJ1-5; D uncertain. Trimming pared 3 bases from V and 2 bases from J, leaving 5 bases between. Germline V gene sequence: CDR1 MNHEY, CDR2 SMNVEV (reference sequence). There are 13 residues in the CDR3. In nucleotides, the CDR3 is TGTGCCAGCAGTTTCCGGGGCAATCAGCCCCAGCATTTT. Protein: CASSFRGNQPQHF.

This rearrangement joins TRBV3-1 (or the pseudogene TRBV3-2) to TRBJ2-5; the D gene is possibly TRBD2 (5 bases). CDR3 length: 13 amino acids. Germline-derived CDR1 and CDR2 are LGHDT and YNNKEL (reference sequence). Trimming cost V 4 bases and J 6 bases, with 12 bases left between them. The CDR3 coding sequence is TGTGCCAGCAGCCTGTCGGGAATAAAGACCCAGTACTTC. This translates into CASSLSGIKTQYF.

The V call is TRBV6-5, the J call TRBJ2-7, with 9 bases identical to TRBD2. CDR3 length equals 14 residues. Germline loops: CDR1 MNHEY, CDR2 SVGAGI. The V and J ends lost 6 bases and 5 bases, in that order; junction bases with no gene match: 8. This CDR3 reads CASRRPSGTHEQYF. In DNA, the CDR3 is TGTGCCAGCAGGCGGCCTAGCGGGACGCACGAGCAGTACTTC.